These 24 T cell receptor beta chains originate from one sample sequenced in a study of blood T cell repertoires in COVID-19. Assay used: immunoSEQ multiplex PCR; TCRdb lists only in-frame clones, some missing. In the table there are roughly 250,000 clones, approximately 86% of which are singletons. Sample: peripheral blood. The receptors were gathered from a man aged 40-55 years who had recovered from COVID-19.

This clone was observed a few times. The chain recombines TRBV27 with TRBJ2-2; 7 bases are a match to TRBD1. The CDR3 is 14 amino acids. Germline trimming cut 5 bases from V and 4 bases from J; bases unmatched to any gene: 4. The V gene's germline CDR1 is MNHEY and CDR2 SMNVEV (reference sequence). The CDR3: CASSKAGGTGELFF. Here the CDR3 DNA reads TGTGCCAGCAGTAAGGCAGGGGGCACCGGGGAGCTGTTTTTT.

The chain has TRBV7-2 and TRBJ1-5; TRBD1 matches at 9 bases. The CDR3 covers 14 residues. J gave up 4 bases and V 5 bases, and 3 bases lay outside the gene matches. The germline V gene encodes CDR1 SGHTA and CDR2 FQGNSA. CDR3 amino acids: CASSPTGGNQPQHF. The CDR3 coding sequence is TGTGCCAGCAGCCCGACAGGGGGAAATCAGCCCCAGCATTTT. The full variable domain, in which reference TRBV7-2 and TRBJ1-5 provide the parts outside the CDR3, is GAGVSQSPSNKVTEKGKDVELRCDPISGHTALYWYRQSLGQGLEFLIYFQGNSAPDKSGLPSDRFSAERTGGSVSTLTIQRTQQEDSAVYLCASSPTGGNQPQHFGDGTRLSIL.

This chain connects TRBV7-2 to TRBJ1-2; TRBD1 aligns across 9 bases. This CDR3 region has 15 residues. CDR1 and CDR2 (germline): SGHTA, FQGNSA. With 5 bases clipped from V and 5 bases from J, the junction kept 9 bases outside the gene matches. CDR3 nucleotide sequence: TGTGCCAGCAGCCCCACAGGGGGCGCTCCGTATGGCTACACCTTC. This encodes CASSPTGGAPYGYTF.

The chain couples TRBV29-1 to TRBJ1-4; D is perhaps TRBD1 (5 bases). V was trimmed by 6 bases and J by 6 bases, leaving 14 bases between them. CDR1 and CDR2 from the germline V gene are SQVTM and ANQGSEA. The CDR3 has 13 amino acids. CDR3 coding DNA: TGCAGCGTGCAGACAGCCGGGTATGAAAAACTGTTTTTT. Protein: CSVQTAGYEKLFF. Full variable domain (rest looked up from reference TRBV29-1 and TRBJ1-4): SAVISQKPSRDICQRGTSLTIQCQVDSQVTMMFWYRQQPGQSLTLIATANQGSEATYESGFVIDKFPISRPNLTFSTLTVSNMSPEDSSIYLCSVQTAGYEKLFFGSGTQLSVL.

The rearrangement joins TRBV7-2 to TRBJ2-6; perhaps TRBD1 as D (6 bases). The CDR3 length is 14 residues. Germline-derived CDR1 and CDR2 are SGHTA and FQGNSA. Between the trimmed V and J ends, which lost 6 bases and 3 bases, there was a span of 9 bases. The CDR3 sequence is CASSPGVGANVLTF. CDR3 DNA sequence: TGTGCCAGCAGTCCAGGGGTTGGGGCCAACGTCCTGACTTTC.

V usage is TRBV3-1 (or the pseudogene TRBV3-2) and J usage is TRBJ1-1; the D is unclear. CDR3 size: 11 residues. The V gene's germline CDR1 is LGHDT and CDR2 YNNKEL (reference sequence). V lost 5 bases and J 11 bases, leaving 12 bases between the germline ends. The CDR3 protein is CASSALAGAFF. The CDR3 DNA sequence: TGTGCCAGCAGCGCCCTCGCGGGGGCTTTCTTT.

V is TRBV2 and J is TRBJ2-5, with D maybe TRBD2 (7 bases). This CDR3 comprises 9 residues. Per germline, CDR1 SNHLY and CDR2 FYNNEI. Between the trimmed V and J ends, which lost 9 bases and 13 bases, there was a span of 12 bases. The CDR3 DNA is TGTGCCAGTTCCGGGGGGCCGTACTTC. Translating it yields CASSGGPYF.

The V gene is TRBV7-9, the J gene TRBJ1-2; D not resolved. The V gene's germline CDR1 is SEHNR and CDR2 FQNEAQ (reference sequence). Trimming removed 4 bases at V and 5 bases at J, with 11 bases between. The CDR3 length is 13 residues. The CDR3 DNA reads as TGTGCCAGCAGCTCTGGACGGACTTATGGCTACACCTTC. This encodes CASSSGRTYGYTF.

This rearrangement joins TRBV10-3 to TRBJ1-5; D may be TRBD1 (5 bases). V was cut by 3 bases and J by 2 bases, with 14 bases left in between. Germline loops: CDR1 ENHRY, CDR2 SYGVKD. CDR3 length: 16 amino acids. The CDR3 nucleotides read TGTGCCATCAGTGATAGGGGTTCGGGGGGCAATCAGCCCCAGCATTTT. Translated: CAISDRGSGGNQPQHF.

The chain's CDR3 is CASSANTDTQYF. The CDR3 DNA is TGTGCCAGCAGCGCCAACACAGATACGCAGTATTTT. The V gene is TRBV9, the J gene TRBJ2-3; D gene ambiguous. Trimming removed 3 bases from V and 2 bases from J, with 4 bases in between. The CDR3 extends over 12 amino acids. Germline CDR1 reads SGDLS; CDR2 reads YYNGEE.

The chain couples TRBV19 to TRBJ1-2; 10 positions match TRBD1. The V and J ends lost 4 bases and 3 bases, in that order; junction bases with no gene match: 11. Germline V gene sequence: CDR1 LNHDA, CDR2 SQIVND (reference sequence). The CDR3 extends over 17 amino acids. In DNA, the CDR3 is TGTGCCAGTAGTACTCTGGCCGGGACAGGGGTCGACTATGGCTACACCTTC. Translated, it gives CASSTLAGTGVDYGYTF.

The chain couples TRBV27 to TRBJ2-5; 8 nucleotides agree with TRBD2. Germline V gene data show CDR1 as MNHEY and CDR2 as SMNVEV (reference sequence). V dropped 5 bases and J dropped 2; count of bases not matched to a gene: 10. The CDR3 is made up of 16 amino acids. The CDR3 bases are TGTGCCAGCAGTCCCTTGGCGGGGGGCGGACAAGAGACCCAGTACTTC. Protein product: CASSPLAGGGQETQYF.

The CDR3 loop is CASSSGGVGSNYGYTF. The CDR3 DNA sequence: TGTGCCAGCAGCTCGGGGGGAGTGGGATCTAACTATGGCTACACCTTC. The chain couples TRBV7-2 to TRBJ1-2; TRBD1 might be the D (5 bases). The CDR3 spans 16 residues. V shed 4 bases and J shed 0 bases, with 15 bases lying between them. Germline V CDR1 and CDR2: SGHTA, FQGNSA. Filled out from reference TRBV7-2 and TRBJ1-2, the complete variable domain reads GAGVSQSPSNKVTEKGKDVELRCDPISGHTALYWYRQSLGQGLEFLIYFQGNSAPDKSGLPSDRFSAERTGGSVSTLTIQRTQQEDSAVYLCASSSGGVGSNYGYTFGSGTRLTVV.

This sequence joins TRBV7-2 and TRBJ1-5, with a tentative D call TRBD1 (5 bases). The CDR3 has 16 residues. Per the germline V gene, CDR1 is SGHTA and CDR2 is FQGNSA. V shed 1 base and J shed 6 bases, with 16 bases lying between them. This CDR3 is CASSLGLRGSVQPQHF. The CDR3 region has the DNA TGTGCCAGCAGCTTAGGGCTCCGGGGGTCAGTTCAGCCCCAGCATTTT.

The V call is TRBV5-4, the J call TRBJ1-5, with D perhaps matching TRBD1 (6 bases). Germline lookup yields CDR1 SGHNT and CDR2 YYREEE (reference sequence). CDR3 length: 15 amino acids. V was shortened by 4 bases and J by 4 bases, with 15 bases between the two germline ends. The CDR3 DNA reads TGTGCCAGCAGCCGCGGGCGGGGGCGAAATCAGCCCCAGCATTTT. Protein sequence: CASSRGRGRNQPQHF. Variable domain in full (rest from reference TRBV5-4 and TRBJ1-5): ETGVTQSPTHLIKTRGQQVTLRCSSQSGHNTVSWYQQALGQGPQFIFQYYREEENGRGNFPPRFSGLQFPNYSSELNVNALELDDSALYLCASSRGRGRNQPQHFGDGTRLSIL.

This clone was detected ten times or more. The V gene is TRBV2, the J gene TRBJ2-2; no clear D. CDR3 length: 16 residues. Looked up from germline, CDR1 is SNHLY and CDR2 is FYNNEI. V gave up 6 bases and J gave up 1 base, with 15 bases separating them. For the CDR3, the DNA is TGTGCCAGCAGGGGCATTCCTACCAAGAACACCGGGGAGCTGTTTTTT. This gives the protein CASRGIPTKNTGELFF.

In nucleotides, the CDR3 is TGTGCCATCAGTGTAACGGTCAACGAGCAGTACTTC. Its protein product is CAISVTVNEQYF. The chain recombines TRBV10-3 with TRBJ2-7; D unclear. This CDR3 spans 12 amino acids. The ends were cut back, 4 bases at V and 5 bases at J, with 9 bases in the middle. CDR1 is ENHRY and CDR2 is SYGVKD in the germline V gene.

The chain employs TRBV7-9 and TRBJ2-1; 7 bases are shared with TRBD1. With V trimmed by 10 bases and J by 5 bases, 8 bases remained unmatched. The CDR3 sequence is 13 residues long. Germline V lookup: CDR1 SEHNR, CDR2 FQNEAQ (reference sequence). DNA of the CDR3: TGTGCCATCAACCGGGACAGTAACAATGAGCAGTTCTTC. It codes for CAINRDSNNEQFF.

The CDR3 DNA is TGTGCCAGCGGCAAGGAATTCGCCCTAGCGGGAGTTTGGGGCGAAGAGACCCAGTACTTC. This translates into CASGKEFALAGVWGEETQYF. The chain is built from TRBV21-1 and TRBJ2-5; TRBD2 reflects the table's D call only, with no check against the DNA. TRBV21-1 is tagged as a pseudogene. The CDR3 is made up of 20 amino acids.

This chain joins TRBV3-1 (or the pseudogene TRBV3-2) and TRBJ2-2, with TRBD1 identical over 8 bases. This CDR3 has 16 amino acids. Germline CDR1 LGHDT, CDR2 YNNKEL (reference sequence). The V gene end was trimmed by 2 bases and the J gene end by 4 bases; junction bases not matched to a gene: 6. CDR3 DNA: TGTGCCAGCAGCCAACAGGGGGCTCCGCGCACCGGGGAGCTGTTTTTT. Amino acids: CASSQQGAPRTGELFF.

CDR3 sequence (DNA): TGTGCCAGCAGCTCTGCAGGGGGCGCGGACTATGGCTACACCTTC. Residues: CASSSAGGADYGYTF. This chain connects TRBV7-8 to TRBJ1-2; 8 bases map to TRBD1. V shed 4 bases and J 3 bases; nucleotides not matched to a gene: 7. Germline CDR1 SGHVS, CDR2 FQNEAQ. This CDR3 spans 15 amino acids. Based on the CDR3 plus reference TRBV7-8 and TRBJ1-2, the full variable domain is GAGVSQSPRYKVAKRGQDVALRCDPISGHVSLFWYQQALGQGPEFLTYFQNEAQLDKSGLPSDRFFAERPEGSVSTLKIQRTQQEDSAVYLCASSSAGGADYGYTFGSGTRLTVV.

The J gene is TRBJ2-3, the V gene TRBV5-3; the D gene is possibly TRBD2 (5 bases). TRBV5-3 is an open reading frame whose function is uncertain. The CDR3 has 14 residues. Trimming shortened V by 0 bases and J by 2 bases, and 7 bases separated the two germline ends. Here the CDR3 DNA reads TGTGCCAGAAGCTTGGCGGGGTTCACAGATACGCAGTATTTT. It encodes CARSLAGFTDTQYF.

This rearrangement joins TRBV11-2 to TRBJ2-1; no clear D gene. The CDR3 is 17 residues long. The germline V gene encodes CDR1 SGHAT and CDR2 FQNNGV. Between the trimmed V and J ends, which lost 5 bases and 2 bases, there was a span of 19 bases. The CDR3 DNA reads as TGTGCCAGCAGCCCCCTGTCGAATCCACCGGCCTACAATGAGCAGTTCTTC. Protein: CASSPLSNPPAYNEQFF.

The chain employs TRBV10-1 and TRBJ2-5, with D perhaps matching TRBD1 (5 bases). Deletions cut 0 bases from V and 2 bases from J, with 7 bases between. The CDR3 covers 14 residues. Germline loops: CDR1 WNHNN, CDR2 SYGVQD (reference sequence). CDR3 coding DNA: TGCGCCAGCAGTGAGTCTACAGGACAAGAGACCCAGTACTTC. It yields the protein CASSESTGQETQYF.